Listed here are 20 T cell receptor beta chains from one sample, sequenced in a study of response to subunit inactivated influenza vaccine. TCRdb called the RT-PCR reads again in MiXCR, with one record for every CDR3 protein. This table has 650,000 to 800,000 distinct CDR3 sequences, about a fifth appearing once. The sample was PBMCs from blood, taken roughly 5 days after vaccination. Every receptor here comes from a man aged 45 to 65 who received an inactivated influenza vaccine.

J is TRBJ2-7 and V is TRBV10-3; D call uncertain. The CDR3 extends over 14 amino acids. CDR1 ENHRY and CDR2 SYGVKD come from the germline V gene. V was clipped by 0 bases and J by 7 bases, with 13 bases between them. The CDR3 spells CAISESYPAWEQYF. CDR3 DNA: TGTGCCATCAGTGAGTCGTACCCAGCCTGGGAGCAGTACTTC.

This clonotype was counted between two and nine times. The J gene is TRBJ2-7, the V gene TRBV20-1; 12 bases line up with TRBD2. The CDR3 is 15 residues long. V lost 0 bases to trimming and J lost 3 bases; unmatched junction nucleotides: 3. Germline V gene data show CDR1 as DFQATT and CDR2 as SNEGSKA (reference sequence). The CDR3 bases are TGCAGTGCTAGAGATTCGACTAGCGGGGGCTACGAGCAGTACTTC. It yields the protein CSARDSTSGGYEQYF.

This chain joins TRBV5-1 and TRBJ2-1; D gene ambiguous. With 3 bases removed from V and 5 bases from J, the gap between germline ends came to 18 bases. This CDR3 region has 16 residues. The germline V gene encodes CDR1 SGHRS and CDR2 YFSETQ. CDR3 coding DNA: TGCGCCAGCAGCTCAGCCGAGGCTTTCCGACACAATGAGCAGTTCTTC. As protein: CASSSAEAFRHNEQFF.

V usage is TRBV5-1 and J usage is TRBJ1-2; no reliable D call. The germline CDR1 and CDR2 sequences are SGHRS and YFSETQ. The germline V and J ends were trimmed by 4 bases and 4 bases, with 8 bases remaining between them. The CDR3 loop spans 12 amino acids. CDR3 residues: CASSPESYGYTF. The CDR3 DNA reads TGCGCCAGCAGCCCCGAAAGCTATGGCTACACCTTC.

The chain links TRBV20-1 to TRBJ1-2, with D perhaps matching TRBD1 (6 bases). The CDR3 totals 14 residues. Trimming stripped 1 base from V and 5 bases from J, with 14 bases between. Germline assignment: CDR1 DFQATT and CDR2 SNEGSKA (reference sequence). The CDR3, as DNA: TGCAGTGCTAGAGGCCTGACAGGAGAATATGGCTACACCTTC. Protein sequence: CSARGLTGEYGYTF.

This clonotype has only a few counts. The V and J genes are TRBV24-1 and TRBJ2-3, with TRBD2 matching 11 bases. Germline trimming cut 0 bases from V and 5 bases from J; bases unmatched to any gene: 0. The germline gives CDR1 KGHDR, CDR2 SFDVKD. The CDR3 length is 15 residues. The CDR3 here is CATSDLTSGRDTQYF. The CDR3 nucleotides are TGTGCCACCAGTGATTTGACTAGCGGGAGAGATACGCAGTATTTT.

The chain employs TRBV28 and TRBJ1-2; no clear D. Germline V CDR1 and CDR2: MDHEN, SYDVKM. The CDR3 contains 12 residues. Trimming took off 3 bases at V and 4 bases at J, with 6 bases between the two ends. The CDR3 region has the DNA TGTGCCAGCAGTTTCGCAGGCTATGGCTACACCTTC. This codes for CASSFAGYGYTF.

The chain combines TRBV28 with TRBJ1-6; 7 bases agree with TRBD1. Germline V gene data show CDR1 as MDHEN and CDR2 as SYDVKM. The CDR3 is 15 amino acids. V was clipped by 6 bases and J by 7 bases; unmatched bases: 9. The CDR3 nucleotides are TGTGCCAGCAGCGTACTACAGGGGCCAAATTCACCCCTCCACTTT. It specifies CASSVLQGPNSPLHF.

This clonotype has a single count. The chain links TRBV9 to TRBJ2-5; tentative D call: TRBD2 (6 bases). The V end lost 2 bases, the J end lost 1 base, and 9 bases lay between the germline ends. The CDR3 extends over 14 amino acids. Germline CDR1 and CDR2: SGDLS and YYNGEE. DNA for the CDR3: TGTGCCAGCAGCGTGAGTAGCGGCCAAGAGACCCAGTACTTC. It specifies CASSVSSGQETQYF.

This rearrangement joins TRBV5-1 to TRBJ2-7, with 10 bases fitting TRBD2. Trimming at V came to 4 bases and at J to 6 bases, leaving 13 bases not matched to a gene. Germline lookup yields CDR1 SGHRS and CDR2 YFSETQ. The CDR3 covers 16 residues. This CDR3 reads CASSPATSAGGGEQYF. DNA for the CDR3: TGCGCCAGCAGCCCGGCGACTTCAGCGGGAGGGGGCGAGCAGTACTTC.

In its sample, this clonotype was seen a few times. The gene calls are TRBV5-5 and TRBJ1-6; no clear D. CDR1 and CDR2 from the germline V gene are SGHKS and YYEKEE (reference sequence). The ends were cut back, 0 bases at V and 7 bases at J, with 17 bases in the middle. The CDR3 loop spans 17 amino acids. CDR3: CASSLANNWQSNSPLHF. The CDR3, as DNA: TGTGCCAGCAGCTTGGCCAATAATTGGCAGTCGAATTCACCCCTCCACTTT. Combining the CDR3 with reference TRBV5-5 and TRBJ1-6 gives the whole variable domain DAGVTQSPTHLIKTRGQQVTLRCSPISGHKSVSWYQQVLGQGPQFIFQYYEKEERGRGNFPDRFSARQFPNYSSELNVNALLLGDSALYLCASSLANNWQSNSPLHFGNGTRLTVT.

For the CDR3, the DNA is TGTGCCAGCTGGGGGGGGCTGAGCACAGATACGCAGTATTTT. This translates into CASWGGLSTDTQYF. This chain uses TRBV7-2 with TRBJ2-3; weak D call: TRBD2 (7 bases). V lost 8 bases and J lost 0, with 12 bases in between. The V gene's germline CDR1 is SGHTA and CDR2 FQGNSA. CDR3 length equals 14 residues.

This clonotype was seen more than once but under ten times. The chain uses TRBV4-2 and TRBJ2-2, with TRBD2 identical over 12 bases. CDR1 and CDR2 from the germline V gene are LGHNA and YNFKEQ. The CDR3 covers 16 residues. J was trimmed by 1 base and V by 4 bases; bases with no gene match: 1. CDR3 in amino acids: CASSRTSGENTGELFF. Written as DNA, the CDR3 is TGTGCCAGCAGCCGGACTAGCGGGGAGAACACCGGGGAGCTGTTTTTT.

This clonotype has just a few counts. The chain combines TRBV20-1 with TRBJ2-1; D tentatively fits TRBD1 or TRBD2 (5 bases each). Germline CDR1 and CDR2: DFQATT and SNEGSKA (reference sequence). This CDR3 comprises 19 residues. V was shortened by 2 bases and J by 0 bases, with 23 bases between the two germline ends. DNA for the CDR3: TGCAGTGCTAGATCTCTCCGGGGACGCGCGAAAACCTCCTACAATGAGCAGTTCTTC. Its translation: CSARSLRGRAKTSYNEQFF.

This clonotype was seen more than once but under ten times. The CDR3 nucleotides are TGTGCCAGCATCCCGACAGGGCCGAATGTGGGTTTCGAGCAGTACTTC. It specifies CASIPTGPNVGFEQYF. This chain links TRBV28 with TRBJ2-7; 7 bases line up with TRBD1. This CDR3 comprises 16 residues. The germline gives CDR1 MDHEN, CDR2 SYDVKM. The J segment lost 6 bases and the V segment lost 7 bases, leaving 18 bases of the junction unmatched.

The chain has TRBV28 and TRBJ2-7; D gene uncertain. The germline V gene has CDR1 MDHEN and CDR2 SYDVKM. This CDR3 region has 13 residues. V lost 7 bases to trimming and J lost 2 bases, with 12 bases between them. Written as DNA, the CDR3 is TGTGCCAGCAAACGGGCCGAGACCTACGAGCAGTACTTC. Translating gives CASKRAETYEQYF. Full variable domain (missing parts from reference TRBV28 and TRBJ2-7): DVKVTQSSRYLVKRTGEKVFLECVQDMDHENMFWYRQDPGLGLRLIYFSYDVKMKEKGDIPEGYSVSREKKERFSLILESASTNQTSMYLCASKRAETYEQYFGPGTRLTVT.

The chain links TRBV6-1 to TRBJ2-4, with 7 bases aligning to TRBD1. Trimming at V came to 5 bases and at J to 0 bases, leaving 7 bases not matched to a gene. The CDR3 has 16 residues. The germline V gene has CDR1 MNHNS and CDR2 SASEGT. CDR3 in amino acids: CASSPRTGLAKNIQYF. DNA for the CDR3: TGTGCCAGCAGTCCCCGGACAGGACTAGCCAAAAACATTCAGTACTTC.

V usage is TRBV12-3 or TRBV12-4 and J usage is TRBJ2-1; 10 bases fit TRBD2. This CDR3 contains 15 residues. V lost 6 bases to trimming and J lost 6 bases; unmatched junction nucleotides: 8. CDR3 nucleotides: TGTGCCAGCAGCTCCCAAGCGGGGGGGCGCAATGAGCAGTTCTTC. Residues: CASSSQAGGRNEQFF.

As DNA, the CDR3 is TGTGCCAGCAGTTTAAAGACTCCAAATGAGCAGTTCTTC. Translated: CASSLKTPNEQFF. V and J are TRBV12-3 or TRBV12-4 and TRBJ2-1; the D is unclear. V lost 2 bases to trimming and J lost 7 bases, with 9 bases between them. The CDR3 is 13 residues long.

V gene TRBV5-6 combines with J gene TRBJ1-1; no clear D. Germline loops: CDR1 SGHDT, CDR2 YYEEEE. The CDR3 contains 15 residues. V gave up 2 bases and J gave up 0 bases, with 11 bases separating them. The CDR3 coding sequence is TGTGCCAGCAGCTTAGTGTCTGGCATGAACACTGAAGCTTTCTTT. Protein: CASSLVSGMNTEAFF.